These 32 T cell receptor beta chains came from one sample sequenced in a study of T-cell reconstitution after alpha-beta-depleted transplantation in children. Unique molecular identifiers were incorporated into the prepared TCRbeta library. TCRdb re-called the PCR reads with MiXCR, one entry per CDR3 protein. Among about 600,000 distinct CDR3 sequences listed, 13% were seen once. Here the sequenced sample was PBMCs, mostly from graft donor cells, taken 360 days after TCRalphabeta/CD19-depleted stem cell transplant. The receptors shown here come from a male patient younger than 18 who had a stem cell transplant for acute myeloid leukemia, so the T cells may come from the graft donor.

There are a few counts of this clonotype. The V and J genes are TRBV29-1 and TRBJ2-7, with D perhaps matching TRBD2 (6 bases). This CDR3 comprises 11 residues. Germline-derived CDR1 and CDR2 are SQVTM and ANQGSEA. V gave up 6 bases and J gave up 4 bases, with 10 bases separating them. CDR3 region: CSVFREYEQYF. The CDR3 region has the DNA TGCAGCGTCTTTCGGGAGTACGAGCAGTACTTC.

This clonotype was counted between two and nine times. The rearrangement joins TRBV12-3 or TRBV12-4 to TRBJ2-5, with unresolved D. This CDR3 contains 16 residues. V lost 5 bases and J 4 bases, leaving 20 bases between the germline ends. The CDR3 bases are TGTGCCAGCAGTCCACATTTAGCCATTTGGGGAGAGACCCAGTACTTC. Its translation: CASSPHLAIWGETQYF.

CDR3 loop: CATGLRATSTDTQYF. The CDR3, as DNA: TGTGCCACCGGGCTTCGGGCAACTAGCACAGATACGCAGTATTTT. The gene calls are TRBV15 and TRBJ2-3; D is unresolved. Deletions cut 8 bases from V and 0 bases from J, with 15 bases between. This CDR3 comprises 15 residues. Germline CDR1 is LNHNV and CDR2 is YYDKDF (reference sequence).

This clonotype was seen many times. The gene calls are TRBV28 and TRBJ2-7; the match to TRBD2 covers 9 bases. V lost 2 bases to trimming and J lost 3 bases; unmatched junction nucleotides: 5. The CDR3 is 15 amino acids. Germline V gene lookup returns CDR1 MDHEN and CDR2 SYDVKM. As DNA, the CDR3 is TGTGCCAGCAGTTTAGCGGGAGGGCCCCTCTACGAGCAGTACTTC. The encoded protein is CASSLAGGPLYEQYF. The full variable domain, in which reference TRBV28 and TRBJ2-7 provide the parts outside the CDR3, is DVKVTQSSRYLVKRTGEKVFLECVQDMDHENMFWYRQDPGLGLRLIYFSYDVKMKEKGDIPEGYSVSREKKERFSLILESASTNQTSMYLCASSLAGGPLYEQYFGPGTRLTVT.

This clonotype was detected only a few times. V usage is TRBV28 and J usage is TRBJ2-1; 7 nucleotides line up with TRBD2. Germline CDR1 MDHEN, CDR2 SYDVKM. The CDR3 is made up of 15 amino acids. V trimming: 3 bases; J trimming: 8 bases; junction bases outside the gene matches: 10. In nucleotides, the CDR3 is TGTGCCAGCAGTTTTCGGGAGGTTAAATATGATGAGCAGTTCTTC. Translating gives CASSFREVKYDEQFF.

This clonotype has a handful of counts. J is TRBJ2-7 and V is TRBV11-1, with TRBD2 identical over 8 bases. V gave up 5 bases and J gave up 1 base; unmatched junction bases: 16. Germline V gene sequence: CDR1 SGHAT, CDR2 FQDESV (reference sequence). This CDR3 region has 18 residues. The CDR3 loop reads CASSEASLEVAGSYEQYF. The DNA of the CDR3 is TGTGCCAGCAGCGAGGCGAGCCTTGAGGTAGCGGGGTCCTACGAGCAGTACTTC.

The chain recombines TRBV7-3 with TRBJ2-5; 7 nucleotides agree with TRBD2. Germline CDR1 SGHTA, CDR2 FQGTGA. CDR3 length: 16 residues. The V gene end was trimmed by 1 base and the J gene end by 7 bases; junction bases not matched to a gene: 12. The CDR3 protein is CASSLNSGPGSGTQYF. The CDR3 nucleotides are TGTGCCAGCAGCTTAAATAGCGGGCCCGGCTCGGGGACCCAGTACTTC.

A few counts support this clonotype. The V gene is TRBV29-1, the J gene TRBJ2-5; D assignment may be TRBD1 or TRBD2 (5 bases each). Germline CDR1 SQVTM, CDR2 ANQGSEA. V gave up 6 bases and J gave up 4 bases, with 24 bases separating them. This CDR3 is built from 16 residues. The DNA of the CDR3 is TGCAGCGTAAGAGGGGTAACCAGGAGGATAGGAGAGACCCAGTACTTC. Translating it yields CSVRGVTRRIGETQYF.

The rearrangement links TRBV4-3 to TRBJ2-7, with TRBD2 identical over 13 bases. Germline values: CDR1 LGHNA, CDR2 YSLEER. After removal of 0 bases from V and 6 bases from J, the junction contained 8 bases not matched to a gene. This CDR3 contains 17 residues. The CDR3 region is CASSQDRGLAGVIEQYF. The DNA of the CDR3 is TGCGCCAGCAGCCAAGATCGTGGACTAGCGGGAGTTATCGAGCAGTACTTC.

The CDR3, as DNA: TGCAGTGCGGACTCTGCGGGGGATGAGCAGTTCTTC. Protein sequence: CSADSAGDEQFF. The chain combines TRBV20-1 with TRBJ2-1, with 7 nucleotides matching TRBD2. Germline CDR1 reads DFQATT; CDR2 reads SNEGSKA (reference sequence). V lost 6 bases and J lost 8; bases outside the gene matches: 7. The CDR3 length is 12 residues.

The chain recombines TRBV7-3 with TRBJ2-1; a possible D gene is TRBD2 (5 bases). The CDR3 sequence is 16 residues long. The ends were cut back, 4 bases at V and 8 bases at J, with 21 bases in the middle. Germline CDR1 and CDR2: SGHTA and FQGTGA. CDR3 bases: TGTGCCAGCAGCTCCGTAGCGACCCGGGTTGGAGATGAGCAGTTCTTC. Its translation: CASSSVATRVGDEQFF.

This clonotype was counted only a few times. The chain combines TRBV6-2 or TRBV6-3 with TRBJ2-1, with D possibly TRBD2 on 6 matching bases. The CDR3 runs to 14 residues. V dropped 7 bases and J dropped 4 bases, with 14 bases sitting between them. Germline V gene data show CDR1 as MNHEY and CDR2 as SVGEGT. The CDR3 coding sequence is TGTGCCAGCACGAGGACTACCTTATACAATGAGCAGTTCTTC. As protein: CASTRTTLYNEQFF.

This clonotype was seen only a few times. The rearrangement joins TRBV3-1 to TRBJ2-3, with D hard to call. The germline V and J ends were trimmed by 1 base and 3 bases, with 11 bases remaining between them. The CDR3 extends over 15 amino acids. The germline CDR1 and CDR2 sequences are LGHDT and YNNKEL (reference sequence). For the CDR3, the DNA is TGTGCCAGCAGCCAAGTTGGGCTCGGAACAGATACGCAGTATTTT. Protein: CASSQVGLGTDTQYF.

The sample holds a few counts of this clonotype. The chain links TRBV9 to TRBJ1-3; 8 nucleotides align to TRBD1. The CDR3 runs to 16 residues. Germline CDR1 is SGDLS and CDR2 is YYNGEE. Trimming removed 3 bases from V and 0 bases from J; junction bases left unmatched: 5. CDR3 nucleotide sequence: TGTGCCAGCAGCGCTTCGGGACAGGCCTCTGGAAACACCATATATTTT. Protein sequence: CASSASGQASGNTIYF.

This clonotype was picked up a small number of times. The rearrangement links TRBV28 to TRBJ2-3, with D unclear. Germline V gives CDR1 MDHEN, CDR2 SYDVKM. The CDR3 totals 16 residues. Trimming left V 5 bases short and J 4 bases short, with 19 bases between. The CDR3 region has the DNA TGTGCCAGCAGTCTTCAAGTGTTCATGTTCCCAGATACGCAGTATTTT. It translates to CASSLQVFMFPDTQYF.

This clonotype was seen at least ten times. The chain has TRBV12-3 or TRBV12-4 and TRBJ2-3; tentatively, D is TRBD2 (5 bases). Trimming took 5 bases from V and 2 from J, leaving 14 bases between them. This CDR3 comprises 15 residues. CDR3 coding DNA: TGTGCCAGCAGTCCCGGGGAGAGATACACAGATACGCAGTATTTT. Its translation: CASSPGERYTDTQYF.

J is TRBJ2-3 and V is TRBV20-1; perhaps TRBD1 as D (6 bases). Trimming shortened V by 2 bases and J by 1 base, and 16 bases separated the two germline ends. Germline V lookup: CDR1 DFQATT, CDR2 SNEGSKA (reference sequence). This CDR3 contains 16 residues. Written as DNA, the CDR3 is TGCAGTGCTAGATCGGACAGACCTAGACGCACAGATACGCAGTATTTT. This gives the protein CSARSDRPRRTDTQYF.

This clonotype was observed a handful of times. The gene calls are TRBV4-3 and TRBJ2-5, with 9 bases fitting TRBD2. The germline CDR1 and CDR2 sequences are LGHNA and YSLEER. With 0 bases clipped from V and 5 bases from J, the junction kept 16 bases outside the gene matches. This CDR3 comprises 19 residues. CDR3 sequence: CASSQERAASSGARETQYF. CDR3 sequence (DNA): TGCGCCAGCAGCCAAGAACGGGCGGCGTCTAGCGGGGCCAGGGAGACCCAGTACTTC.

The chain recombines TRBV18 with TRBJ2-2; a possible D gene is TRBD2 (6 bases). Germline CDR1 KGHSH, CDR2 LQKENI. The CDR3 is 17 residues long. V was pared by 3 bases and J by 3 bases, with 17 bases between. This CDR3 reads CASSPIISGVDTGELFF. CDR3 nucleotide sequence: TGTGCCAGCTCACCTATAATATCGGGGGTCGACACCGGGGAGCTGTTTTTT.

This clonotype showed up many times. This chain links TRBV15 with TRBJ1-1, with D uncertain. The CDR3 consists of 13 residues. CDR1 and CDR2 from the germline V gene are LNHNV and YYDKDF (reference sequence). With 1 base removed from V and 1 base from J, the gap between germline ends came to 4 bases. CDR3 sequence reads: CATSRGQNTEAFF. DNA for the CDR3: TGTGCCACCAGCAGAGGACAGAACACTGAAGCTTTCTTT.

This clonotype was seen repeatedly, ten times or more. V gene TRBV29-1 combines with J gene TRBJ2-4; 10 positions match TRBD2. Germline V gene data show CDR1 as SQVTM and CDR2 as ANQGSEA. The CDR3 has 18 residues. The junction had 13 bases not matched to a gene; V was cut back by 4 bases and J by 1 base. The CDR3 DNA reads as TGCAGCGTTGGGGGGGATCTAGCGGGAGTAGGGGCCAAAAACATTCAGTACTTC. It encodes CSVGGDLAGVGAKNIQYF.

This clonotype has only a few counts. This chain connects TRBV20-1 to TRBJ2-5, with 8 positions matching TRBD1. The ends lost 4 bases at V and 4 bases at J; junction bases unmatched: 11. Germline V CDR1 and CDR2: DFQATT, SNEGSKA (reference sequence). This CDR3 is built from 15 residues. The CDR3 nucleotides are TGCAGTGCTATCCCGAGACAGGGGACTTTAGAGACCCAGTACTTC. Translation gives CSAIPRQGTLETQYF.

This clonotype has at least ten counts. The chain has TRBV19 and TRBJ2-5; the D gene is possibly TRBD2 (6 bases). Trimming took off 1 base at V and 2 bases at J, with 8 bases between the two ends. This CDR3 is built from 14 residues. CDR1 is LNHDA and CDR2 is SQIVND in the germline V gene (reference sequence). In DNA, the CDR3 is TGTGCCAGTAGTATAGGAGGGACTCAAGAGACCCAGTACTTC. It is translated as CASSIGGTQETQYF.

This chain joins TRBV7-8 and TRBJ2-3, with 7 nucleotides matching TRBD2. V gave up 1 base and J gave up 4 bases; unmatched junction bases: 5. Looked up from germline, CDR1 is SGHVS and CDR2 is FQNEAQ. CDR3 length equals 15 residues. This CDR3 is CASSLDGGGADTQYF. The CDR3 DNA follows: TGTGCCAGCAGCTTAGACGGGGGAGGGGCAGATACGCAGTATTTT.

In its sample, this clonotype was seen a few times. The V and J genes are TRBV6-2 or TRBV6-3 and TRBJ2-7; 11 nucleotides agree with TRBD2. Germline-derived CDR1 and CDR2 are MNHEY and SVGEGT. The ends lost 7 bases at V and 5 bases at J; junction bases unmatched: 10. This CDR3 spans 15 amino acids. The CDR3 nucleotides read TGTGCCAGCACCGACAGGGGACTAGCGGTGGACGAGCAGTACTTC. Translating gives CASTDRGLAVDEQYF.

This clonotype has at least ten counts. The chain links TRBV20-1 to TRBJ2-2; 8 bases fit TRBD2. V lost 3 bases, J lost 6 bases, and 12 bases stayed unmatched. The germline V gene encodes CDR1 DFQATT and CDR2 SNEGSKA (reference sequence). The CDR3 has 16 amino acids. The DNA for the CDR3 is TGCAGTGCTAGTACTAGCGGATTCCCTTGGGCCGGGGAGCTGTTTTTT. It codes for CSASTSGFPWAGELFF.

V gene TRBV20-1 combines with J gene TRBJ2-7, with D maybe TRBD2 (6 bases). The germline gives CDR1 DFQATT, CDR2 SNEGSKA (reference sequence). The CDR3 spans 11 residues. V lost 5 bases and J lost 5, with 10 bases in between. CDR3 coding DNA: TGCAGTGCTCTAGCGCTGAACGAGCAGTACTTC. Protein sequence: CSALALNEQYF.

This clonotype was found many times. This CDR3 is CASRPDRGHEQYF. Written as DNA, the CDR3 is TGTGCCAGCAGACCTGACAGGGGCCACGAGCAGTACTTC. The chain employs TRBV28 and TRBJ2-7; 8 bases agree with TRBD1. The CDR3 has 13 amino acids. The V gene end was trimmed by 6 bases and the J gene end by 5 bases; junction bases not matched to a gene: 6. Germline V lookup: CDR1 MDHEN, CDR2 SYDVKM.

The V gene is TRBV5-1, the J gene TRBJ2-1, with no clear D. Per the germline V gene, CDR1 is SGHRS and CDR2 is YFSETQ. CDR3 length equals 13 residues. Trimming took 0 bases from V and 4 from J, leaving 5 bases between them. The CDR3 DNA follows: TGCGCCAGCAGCTTGGAAGTTTACAATGAGCAGTTCTTC. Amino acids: CASSLEVYNEQFF.

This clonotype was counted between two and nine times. CDR3 region: CASSGPIQRETQYF. CDR3 in DNA: TGTGCCAGCAGTGGCCCGATACAGAGGGAGACCCAGTACTTC. The chain is built from TRBV28 and TRBJ2-5; D uncertain. Germline loops: CDR1 MDHEN, CDR2 SYDVKM. V was pared by 5 bases and J by 5 bases, with 15 bases between. The length of the CDR3 is 14 residues.

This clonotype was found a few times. CDR3 DNA: TGTGCCAGCAGCTTAGGGGAGTGGGAGGGCACGAAGGAGACCCAGTACTTC. The encoded protein is CASSLGEWEGTKETQYF. V and J are TRBV11-3 and TRBJ2-5; 7 bases agree with TRBD2. V dropped 1 base and J dropped 5; count of bases not matched to a gene: 13. CDR1 is SGHNT, CDR2 YENEEA, per germline. The CDR3 consists of 17 residues.

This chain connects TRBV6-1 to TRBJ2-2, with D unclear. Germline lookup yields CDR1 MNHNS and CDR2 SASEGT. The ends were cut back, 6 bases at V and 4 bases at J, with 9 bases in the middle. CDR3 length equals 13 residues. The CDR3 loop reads CASRGLSTGELFF. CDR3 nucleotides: TGTGCCAGCAGAGGTCTTTCCACCGGGGAGCTGTTTTTT.